A selection of T cell receptor beta chains follows, all from one sample in a study of blood T cell repertoires in COVID-19. Profiling relied on immunoSEQ multiplex PCR, and the TCRdb table lists in-frame clones only, not all of them. The sample consists of roughly 380,000 clones, around 90% of them appearing once. The sample consisted of peripheral blood. The source of these receptors is a woman aged 55-75 years with COVID-19, enrolled during active disease. The CDR3 runs from the conserved cysteine through the conserved F or W. The D gene is left open where the match is weak. Expanded clones are given a class, and other clones once, few, many or no size at all.

V	D	J	size	length	DNA	CDR3
TRBV3-1/TRBV3-2	TRBD2	TRBJ2-1	-	17	TGTGCCAGCAGCCAGGGGCAGAGACTAGCGGGGGGGTATGAGCAGTTCTTC	CASSQGQRLAGGYEQFF
TRBV19	-	TRBJ2-5	once	13	TGTGCCAGTAGTATAGCCGGGGGAGAGACCCAGTACTTC	CASSIAGGETQYF
TRBV4-2	-	TRBJ2-7	once	15	TGTGCCAGCAGACGTGATCGCGCGAGCTCCTACGAGCAGTACTTC	CASRRDRASSYEQYF
TRBV11-1	-	TRBJ2-2	-	14	TGTGCCAGCAGCTTAATAAGGGGGTCCGGGGAGCTGTTTTTT	CASSLIRGSGELFF
TRBV7-9	TRBD2	TRBJ2-7	-	14	TGTGCCAGCAGCCTAGCGGGGGGGGTCGACGAGCAGTACTTC	CASSLAGGVDEQYF
TRBV5-4	TRBD2	TRBJ2-1	-	16	TGTGCCAGCAGCTTGGCCGGGGCTAGCGGTTACAATGAGCAGTTCTTC	CASSLAGASGYNEQFF
TRBV5-1	-	TRBJ2-7	-	12	TGCGCCAGCAGCTTGGTCGGGGTGGAGCAGTACTTC	CASSLVGVEQYF
TRBV29-1	-	TRBJ2-3	-	12	TGCAGCGTTGAGAGGGGGACAGATACGCAGTATTTT	CSVERGTDTQYF
TRBV19	-	TRBJ2-3	-	16	TGTGCCAGTAGCCACCTACGGACAGCTAGCACAGATACGCAGTATTTT	CASSHLRTASTDTQYF
TRBV20-1	-	TRBJ2-7	-	16	TGCAGTGCTAGTAACGTCCAGGGCCAAAGCTCCTACGAGCAGTACTTC	CSASNVQGQSSYEQYF
TRBV19	TRBD1	TRBJ1-2	-	15	TGTGCCACCGACCCCGGGACAGGGGTGAACTATGGCTACACCTTC	CATDPGTGVNYGYTF
TRBV5-6	TRBD1	TRBJ1-2	-	13	TGTGCCAGCAGCCCGACAGGGGATTATGGCTACACCTTC	CASSPTGDYGYTF
TRBV7-9	TRBD2	TRBJ2-2	-	16	TGTGCCAGCAGCCTGACACTAGCGGGGGGAGCCGGGGAGCTGTTTTTT	CASSLTLAGGAGELFF
TRBV2	TRBD2	TRBJ2-1	-	15	TGTGCCAGCAGCCCGGGACTAGCGCGGAGGGATGAGCAGTTCTTC	CASSPGLARRDEQFF
TRBV27	-	TRBJ1-3	-	15	TGTGCCAGCAGTCAAACAGGTACCTCTGGAAACACCATATATTTT	CASSQTGTSGNTIYF
TRBV6-1	-	TRBJ1-5	-	18	TGTGCCAGCAGTGAGGCGAGTTGGCAGGGTGGCGCCAATCAGCCCCAGCATTTT	CASSEASWQGGANQPQHF
TRBV7-8	TRBD2	TRBJ2-1	-	18	TGTGCCAGCAGAAAATCCCTTAGCGGGGGGGTTTCCTACAATGAGCAGTTCTTC	CASRKSLSGGVSYNEQFF
TRBV5-1	-	TRBJ2-7	once	14	TGCGCCAGCAGCTTGATTAGACAGACCTACGAGCAGTACTTC	CASSLIRQTYEQYF
TRBV19	-	TRBJ1-4	-	14	TGTGCCAGCCGGTACGAATCAACTAATGAAAAACTGTTTTTT	CASRYESTNEKLFF
TRBV28	TRBD1	TRBJ1-1	-	15	TGTGCCAGCACCCGGACAGGGGAGATGAACACTGAAGCTTTCTTT	CASTRTGEMNTEAFF
TRBV5-1	-	TRBJ1-2	-	12	TGCGCCAGCAGCTTGGAATCGCGAGGCTACACCTTC	CASSLESRGYTF
TRBV10-2	TRBD1	TRBJ1-3	-	13	TGCGCCAGCAGTCAGGGGGCCGGAAACACCATATATTTT	CASSQGAGNTIYF
TRBV9	-	TRBJ2-1	-	12	TGTGCCAGCAGCGCCTCGACTGGTGGGTACTTCTTC	CASSASTGGYFF
TRBV6-5	TRBD1	TRBJ1-5	-	14	TGTGCTGGCCGGGACAGTTATAGCAATCAGCCCCAGCATTTT	CAGRDSYSNQPQHF
TRBV6-5	-	TRBJ2-1	-	12	TGTGCCAGCAGCCGCTCGAGGGTTGAGCAGTTCTTC	CASSRSRVEQFF
TRBV7-7	TRBD1	TRBJ1-4	-	13	TGTGCTAGCAGCCCAGGGGGTGGTGAAAAACTGTTTTTT	CASSPGGGEKLFF
TRBV7-8	TRBD1	TRBJ1-2	-	15	TGTGCCAGCAGCCCGACAGGGCTAACTAACTATGGCTACACCTTC	CASSPTGLTNYGYTF
TRBV2	-	TRBJ1-2	-	11	TGTGCCTGGGGCATGGGGTATGGCTACACCTTC	CAWGMGYGYTF
TRBV18	TRBD1	TRBJ1-6	once	14	TGTGCCAGCTCAATGGGGACAGTGGGCTCACCCCTCCACTTT	CASSMGTVGSPLHF
TRBV4-2	TRBD1	TRBJ1-1	-	13	TGTGCCAGCACTCGGACAGGGAGGACTGAAGCTTTCTTT	CASTRTGRTEAFF
TRBV12-3/TRBV12-4	-	TRBJ1-2	-	13	TGTGCCAGCAGGAACAGGGAGAACTATGGCTACACCTTC	CASRNRENYGYTF
TRBV9	TRBD1	TRBJ1-1	-	16	TGTGCCAGCAGCGTAAGGGCAGGGGGCGCGGTCACTGAAGCTTTCTTT	CASSVRAGGAVTEAFF
TRBV2	-	TRBJ1-1	-	13	TGTGCCAGCAGTGTTCACCTAAACACTGAAGCTTTCTTT	CASSVHLNTEAFF
TRBV7-9	-	TRBJ1-5	-	14	TGTGCCAGCAGCTTAGCTTATAGCAATCAGCCCCAGCATTTT	CASSLAYSNQPQHF
TRBV3-1/TRBV3-2	TRBD2	TRBJ2-3	-	16	TGTGCCAGCAGCCTCCGTGGGCGGGGGATTCAAGATACGCAGTATTTT	CASSLRGRGIQDTQYF
TRBV9	-	TRBJ1-2	once	15	TGTGCCAGCAGCGTAGCTGGAAACAGGGCCTATGGCTACACCTTC	CASSVAGNRAYGYTF
TRBV5-3	TRBD1	TRBJ1-2	once	16	TGTGCCAGACACTCCCCCCCGACAGGGTCCGACTATGGCTACACCTTC	CARHSPPTGSDYGYTF
TRBV27	TRBD2	TRBJ2-5	-	15	TGTGCCAGCAGTTTTGTAGCGGGGGGCTCGGGGACCCAGTACTTC	CASSFVAGGSGTQYF
TRBV19	-	TRBJ2-7	-	14	TGTGCCAGTAGCCGGGGGGGACAGGGTTACGAGCAGTACTTC	CASSRGGQGYEQYF
TRBV4-1	TRBD2	TRBJ2-7	-	16	TGCGCCAGCAGCCAAGATTTGGCTAGCGGGGGATACGAGCAGTACTTC	CASSQDLASGGYEQYF
TRBV2	-	TRBJ1-3	-	13	TGTGCCAGCAGAAACAGGGCTGGAAACACCATATATTTT	CASRNRAGNTIYF
TRBV3-1/TRBV3-2	-	TRBJ1-2	many	13	TGTGCCAGCAGCCTCGGGGGGAACTATGGCTACACCTTC	CASSLGGNYGYTF